These 27 T cell receptor beta chains share one sample of origin, sequenced in a study of blood T cell repertoires in COVID-19. The method was immunoSEQ multiplex PCR; TCRdb's version includes in-frame clones alone and lacks a portion of them. The repertoire has 85,000 or so clones, 81% of them found once; the top ten carry roughly two fifths. The sequenced sample consisted of peripheral blood. The receptors come from an older man with acute or convalescent COVID-19.

This clone was counted a single time. The chain links TRBV5-1 to TRBJ1-6, with D unclear. Trimming removed 2 bases from V and 1 base from J, with 10 bases in between. There are 16 residues in the CDR3. Germline V gene sequence: CDR1 SGHRS, CDR2 YFSETQ. CDR3 amino acids: CASSFTAGSYNSPLHF. DNA of the CDR3: TGCGCCAGCAGCTTCACGGCGGGGTCCTATAATTCACCCCTCCACTTT.

In its sample, this clone was seen a few times. The chain employs TRBV3-1 (or the pseudogene TRBV3-2) and TRBJ2-7; TRBD1 agrees at 7 bases. CDR1 and CDR2 (germline): LGHDT, YNNKEL (reference sequence). CDR3 length: 15 amino acids. V dropped 4 bases and J dropped 3; count of bases not matched to a gene: 9. The CDR3 reads CASSPRQGSHYEQYF. As DNA, the CDR3 is TGTGCCAGCAGCCCTAGACAGGGCTCTCACTACGAGCAGTACTTC.

The V and J genes are TRBV29-1 and TRBJ1-2; 8 positions agree with TRBD1. The CDR3 consists of 12 residues. Germline V gene sequence: CDR1 SQVTM, CDR2 ANQGSEA. The junction had 8 bases not matched to a gene; V was cut back by 8 bases and J by 6 bases. The CDR3 sequence: CSYLDRDNGYTF. The CDR3 coding sequence is TGCAGCTACCTGGACAGGGACAATGGCTACACCTTC.

V is TRBV7-2 and J is TRBJ1-2; D remains unclear. Trimming left V 1 base short and J 4 bases short, with 10 bases between. Per the germline V gene, CDR1 is SGHTA and CDR2 is FQGNSA. CDR3 size: 14 residues. The CDR3 region is CASSLDASIYGYTF. Here the CDR3 DNA reads TGTGCCAGCAGCTTAGATGCGTCCATCTATGGCTACACCTTC.

The genes are TRBV28 and TRBJ2-2; 13 positions agree with TRBD2. Trimming took 7 bases from V and 5 from J; bases not matched to a gene: 7. This CDR3 is built from 16 residues. Germline loops: CDR1 MDHEN, CDR2 SYDVKM. The CDR3 loop reads CASTRTSGRGTGELFF. The DNA of the CDR3 is TGTGCCAGCACCAGGACTAGCGGGAGAGGGACCGGGGAGCTGTTTTTT. The full variable domain, with the rest looked up from reference TRBV28 and TRBJ2-2, is DVKVTQSSRYLVKRTGEKVFLECVQDMDHENMFWYRQDPGLGLRLIYFSYDVKMKEKGDIPEGYSVSREKKERFSLILESASTNQTSMYLCASTRTSGRGTGELFFGEGSRLTVL.

The CDR3: CASSLRDRFAGELFF. CDR3 sequence (DNA): TGTGCCAGCAGCTTACGGGACAGGTTCGCCGGGGAGCTGTTTTTT. The chain is built from TRBV5-6 and TRBJ2-2; 8 bases align to TRBD1. This CDR3 comprises 15 residues. Germline V gene lookup returns CDR1 SGHDT and CDR2 YYEEEE. V lost 2 bases, J lost 6 bases, and 6 bases stayed unmatched.

J is TRBJ2-7 and V is TRBV3-1 (or the pseudogene TRBV3-2), with TRBD2 matching over 9 bases. Unmatched junction bases numbered 12, after V lost 3 bases and J lost 6 bases. The CDR3 sequence is 16 residues long. From germline, CDR1 is LGHDT and CDR2 YNNKEL (reference sequence). In DNA form, the CDR3 reads TGTGCCAGCAGCCAGGGAGAGGCTAGCGGGGACGGCGAGCAGTACTTC. This translates into CASSQGEASGDGEQYF.

The rearrangement joins TRBV28 to TRBJ2-1; the match to TRBD2 covers 10 bases. CDR1 is MDHEN, CDR2 SYDVKM, per germline. The CDR3 has 15 residues. V was pared by 5 bases and J by 10 bases, with 11 bases of the junction left unmatched. The CDR3 region is CASSPSGRARGEQFF. The DNA for the CDR3 is TGTGCCAGCAGTCCCAGCGGGAGGGCCCGGGGGGAGCAGTTCTTC.

The gene calls are TRBV18 and TRBJ1-1; 8 bases match TRBD1. This CDR3 comprises 14 residues. The trim removed 6 bases at V and 0 bases at J, leaving 3 bases unmatched. CDR1 KGHSH and CDR2 LQKENI come from the germline V gene. This CDR3 reads CASSRQGMNTEAFF. The CDR3 DNA reads as TGTGCCAGCTCGCGACAGGGGATGAACACTGAAGCTTTCTTT.

The V and J genes are TRBV11-2 and TRBJ2-3; 9 bases align to TRBD2. The V segment lost 1 base and the J segment 6 bases; nucleotides outside the gene matches: 5. The CDR3 spans 15 residues. Looked up from germline, CDR1 is SGHAT and CDR2 is FQNNGV. The CDR3 DNA reads as TGTGCCAGCAGCTTAGGGGGACTAGCCGCTGATACGCAGTATTTT. This sequence encodes CASSLGGLAADTQYF.

The chain is built from TRBV28 and TRBJ1-3; unclear D gene. CDR3 length equals 16 residues. The germline V gene has CDR1 MDHEN and CDR2 SYDVKM. Trimming removed 3 bases at V and 7 bases at J, with 19 bases between. The CDR3 here is CASSLGSRYLGNTIYF. The CDR3 coding sequence is TGTGCCAGCAGTTTGGGCAGCCGATATCTGGGTAACACCATATATTTT.

This sequence joins TRBV6-6 and TRBJ1-6, with a possible D match to TRBD1 (5 bases). Germline CDR1 MNHNY, CDR2 SVGAGI (reference sequence). There are 15 residues in the CDR3. The V end lost 6 bases, the J end lost 7 bases, and 16 bases lay between the germline ends. CDR3 sequence: CASRQGSGWNSPLHF. The CDR3 DNA sequence: TGTGCCAGCAGGCAGGGATCTGGGTGGAATTCACCCCTCCACTTT.

The CDR3 reads CASENRERSGNTEAFF. CDR3 nucleotides: TGTGCCAGCGAAAACAGGGAACGCTCCGGGAACACTGAAGCTTTCTTT. This chain joins TRBV7-9 and TRBJ1-1, with D perhaps TRBD1 (6 bases). Trimming took off 8 bases at V and 1 base at J, with 20 bases between the two ends. The V gene's germline CDR1 is SEHNR and CDR2 FQNEAQ (reference sequence). The length of the CDR3 is 16 residues.

This clone was detected only once. The chain has TRBV7-2 and TRBJ2-7, with D tentatively TRBD1 (6 bases). The CDR3 covers 14 residues. Trimming removed 5 bases at V and 0 bases at J, with 11 bases between. The germline gives CDR1 SGHTA, CDR2 FQGNSA. The CDR3 coding sequence is TGTGCCAGCAGCCCCACAGGGAGCTCCTACGAGCAGTACTTC. Its protein product is CASSPTGSSYEQYF.

The chain joins TRBV5-6 to TRBJ2-7; 11 nucleotides align to TRBD2. The J segment lost 3 bases and the V segment lost 4 bases, leaving 3 bases of the junction unmatched. The CDR3 is made up of 14 amino acids. The germline V gene encodes CDR1 SGHDT and CDR2 YYEEEE. The CDR3 loop reads CASSKGLAVYEQYF. CDR3 DNA sequence: TGTGCCAGCAGCAAGGGACTAGCGGTCTACGAGCAGTACTTC.

The chain recombines TRBV7-6 with TRBJ1-3, with D unclear. V gave up 1 base and J gave up 0 bases, with 13 bases separating them. In germline, CDR1 is SGHVS, CDR2 FNYEAQ. The CDR3 loop spans 17 amino acids. The CDR3 spells CASSLELWPVSGNTIYF. In DNA form, the CDR3 reads TGTGCCAGCAGCTTAGAGTTGTGGCCAGTCTCTGGAAACACCATATATTTT. Variable domain in full (rest from reference TRBV7-6 and TRBJ1-3): GAGVSQSPRYKVTKRGQDVALRCDPISGHVSLYWYRQALGQGPEFLTYFNYEAQQDKSGLPNDRFSAERPEGSISTLTIQRTEQRDSAMYRCASSLELWPVSGNTIYFGEGSWLTVV.

This clone was seen a single time. The chain combines TRBV6-5 with TRBJ2-7, with 10 bases lining up with TRBD2. CDR1 and CDR2 from the germline V gene are MNHEY and SVGAGI. The trim removed 6 bases at V and 0 bases at J, leaving 5 bases unmatched. The CDR3 has 15 residues. CDR3 amino acids: CASSVAGGSSYEQYF. DNA for the CDR3: TGTGCCAGCAGCGTAGCGGGAGGCTCCTCCTACGAGCAGTACTTC.

The V gene is TRBV9, the J gene TRBJ1-4, with D possibly matching TRBD1 (6 bases). Per the germline V gene, CDR1 is SGDLS and CDR2 is YYNGEE. V was trimmed by 4 bases and J by 7 bases, leaving 14 bases between them. This CDR3 contains 14 residues. CDR3 DNA: TGTGCCAGCAGCAGGGGGGGGCCTGGTGAAAAACTGTTTTTT. It specifies CASSRGGPGEKLFF.

The chain joins TRBV7-9 to TRBJ1-2, with unresolved D. Germline V gene sequence: CDR1 SEHNR, CDR2 FQNEAQ (reference sequence). V was pared by 3 bases and J by 4 bases, with 12 bases between. The CDR3 is 14 amino acids. CDR3 region: CASSFNQEIYGYTF. The CDR3 nucleotides are TGTGCCAGCAGCTTTAACCAGGAAATCTATGGCTACACCTTC.

The genes are TRBV19 and TRBJ2-1; 8 bases fit TRBD1. The CDR3 extends over 13 amino acids. CDR1 is LNHDA, CDR2 SQIVND, per germline (reference sequence). V was pared by 4 bases and J by 10 bases, with 6 bases of the junction left unmatched. This CDR3 is CASSRTGLGEQFF. Here the CDR3 DNA reads TGTGCCAGTAGTAGGACAGGGTTAGGGGAGCAGTTCTTC.

This sequence joins TRBV18 and TRBJ1-5, with D perhaps TRBD1 (6 bases). V gave up 5 bases and J gave up 6 bases, with 20 bases separating them. CDR3 length: 16 amino acids. Germline V lookup: CDR1 KGHSH, CDR2 LQKENI. CDR3 loop: CASSSESGAQRQPQHF. As DNA, the CDR3 is TGTGCCAGCTCATCAGAATCAGGGGCGCAACGTCAGCCCCAGCATTTT.

A few counts support this clone. The rearrangement links TRBV19 to TRBJ1-1, with D perhaps matching TRBD1 (5 bases). CDR3 length: 16 amino acids. V lost 6 bases and J lost 0, with 17 bases in between. CDR1 is LNHDA, CDR2 SQIVND, per germline (reference sequence). This CDR3 is CASRSPQGVMNTEAFF. In DNA, the CDR3 is TGTGCCAGTAGATCCCCCCAGGGTGTGATGAACACTGAAGCTTTCTTT.

In its sample, this clone was seen once. The chain employs TRBV6-5 and TRBJ2-5; D gene unclear. V gave up 2 bases and J gave up 2 bases, with 6 bases separating them. This CDR3 comprises 13 residues. Germline-derived CDR1 and CDR2 are MNHEY and SVGAGI. CDR3 loop: CASSYRLQETQYF. The CDR3, as DNA: TGTGCCAGCAGTTACCGGTTACAAGAGACCCAGTACTTC.

The chain employs TRBV7-8 and TRBJ2-7; D unclear. The V end lost 5 bases, the J end lost 9 bases, and 20 bases lay between the germline ends. Germline CDR1 and CDR2: SGHVS and FQNEAQ. The CDR3 extends over 14 amino acids. CDR3 DNA: TGTGCCAGCAGCCCCACTGGCAGGCCGGTTGGGCAGTACTTC. As protein: CASSPTGRPVGQYF.

CDR3 sequence (DNA): TGTGCCAGCTCACTTATCCCAACAGGGTCGACCTACGAGCAGTACTTC. Its protein is CASSLIPTGSTYEQYF. The chain has TRBV18 and TRBJ2-7, with D possibly matching TRBD1 (6 bases). The germline V and J ends were trimmed by 4 bases and 2 bases, with 18 bases remaining between them. This CDR3 comprises 16 residues. Per the germline V gene, CDR1 is KGHSH and CDR2 is LQKENI.

The CDR3 region is CASSSQTGTMEQYF. The CDR3 DNA reads as TGTGCCAGCAGTTCGCAAACCGGGACTATGGAGCAGTACTTC. The gene calls are TRBV28 and TRBJ2-7, with 7 bases fitting TRBD2. Germline V lookup: CDR1 MDHEN, CDR2 SYDVKM. The trim removed 4 bases at V and 7 bases at J, leaving 10 bases unmatched. The CDR3 runs 14 residues. Full variable domain (missing parts from reference TRBV28 and TRBJ2-7): DVKVTQSSRYLVKRTGEKVFLECVQDMDHENMFWYRQDPGLGLRLIYFSYDVKMKEKGDIPEGYSVSREKKERFSLILESASTNQTSMYLCASSSQTGTMEQYFGPGTRLTVT.

The chain links TRBV6-5 to TRBJ2-2; D is unresolved. Germline CDR1 and CDR2: MNHEY and SVGAGI. V was trimmed by 2 bases and J by 6 bases, leaving 4 bases between them. The CDR3 has 12 residues. The CDR3 loop reads CASSYRSGELFF. The CDR3 bases are TGTGCCAGCAGTTACCGGTCCGGGGAGCTGTTTTTT.